This entry features one T cell receptor (beta chain) sequence. Its antigen is unidentified. Unmatched junction bases numbered 13, after V lost 5 bases and J lost 5 bases. Germline-derived CDR1 and CDR2 are SEHNR and FQNEAQ (reference sequence). The CDR3 extends over 17 amino acids. Profiling relied on immunoSEQ multiplex PCR, and the TCRdb table lists in-frame clones only, not all of them. The repertoire has fewer than 200,000 clones, around 80% of them found once; the top ten carry over 4.5%. This entry is derived from a study of cytotoxic CD8 clonotypes in ibrutinib-treated CLL. Findings and limits, study-wide: Relative to age-matched healthy donors, clonality at baseline was higher, and it tracked circulating CD8+ T-cell counts.

The sequencing used PBMCs, collected after 24 months of ibrutinib treatment. The TCR sequence derives from a human donor with chronic lymphocytic leukemia. The genes are TRBV7-9 and TRBJ1-5; TRBD1 matches 9 bases. DNA for the CDR3: TGTGCCAGCAGCCAACCCCGCCCGGGACAGGGTTATCAGCCCCAGCATTTT. This translates into CASSQPRPGQGYQPQHF.